This paragraph reports one T cell receptor (beta chain). A few counts support this clonotype. No cognate antigen has been identified for it. There are no base qualities to consult, and no much larger clone falls within one base. This entry is derived from a study of T cell repertoires in cytomegalovirus infection (dated by TCRdb to the late 2010s). In the study overall: Alongside well-studied HLA-B-restricted epitopes, the peptide stimulations were aimed at recently identified HLA-C-restricted CMV epitopes, whose presentation resists viral immunomodulation. Donor HLA type was relevant to the analysis, because carriage of CMV infection together with the matching HLA type was indicated by public TCR beta signatures.

What the authors observed across the whole study: The ex vivo response was dominated by HLA-C-restricted CMV-specific TCR beta clonotypes, which also provided the single most frequent clonotype in two of eight donors. Carriers of CMV infection plus the relevant HLA type were discriminated by the cumulative frequency of public TCR beta family members in the study cohort and in an independent roughly 370-donor cohort.

The sample's treatment or condition label, in plain terms: in vitro stimulation with specific CMV peptide epitopes to enrich CMV-specific T cells. Reads for this sample came from an Illumina HiSeq 1500. The public reads were reanalyzed by TCRdb: fastp trimming at Q25, MiXCR alignment, in-frame beta chains only. Under each unique CDR3 protein, matching rows form one entry showing the most common genes and DNA. The sample table contains tens of thousands of distinct CDR3 sequences; only one count was recorded for 20% to 30% of them. The ten top clones hold roughly 50% of the sample. At the junction V is shortened by 3 bases and J by 3 bases, with 2 bases in between. Via the germline V gene (reference sequence), CDR1 is LGHDT and CDR2 YNNKEL. The CDR3 numbers 11 residues from cysteine through phenylalanine. The entry retains the CDR3 DNA only, 33 bases that are in frame from base 1.

The receptor's source is a human donor in good health (CMV status not recorded). Some clones in this sample may be carry-over from other donors' samples. The chain couples TRBV3-1 to TRBJ1-1; the D gene cannot be resolved reliably. The material sequenced was CD8+ T cells from cultured PBMCs, taken from culture after CMV antigen stimulation. For the CDR3, the sequence is CASSQDTEAFF. The DNA sequence follows: TGTGCCAGCAGCCAGGACACTGAAGCTTTCTTT.